The 2 T cell receptor beta chains below all came from one sample that was sequenced in a study of T cells in Graves' hyperthyroidism and ophthalmopathy. Researchers amplified the TCR beta CDR3 regions from RNA transcripts. Researchers ran a first-round RT-PCR on the TCR CDR3 using the HTBI primer set. Each CDR3 protein gets one entry after TCRdb re-called the multiplex PCR reads with MiXCR. Here the sample spans more than 500,000 distinct CDR3 sequences, around 46% being singletons. The material sequenced was peripheral blood or thyroid tissue (not recorded which). The origin of the receptors is an adult woman with Graves' disease, either hyperthyroidism or ophthalmopathy (not recorded which).

This chain uses TRBV12-3 or TRBV12-4 with TRBJ1-1, with D tentatively TRBD1 (5 bases). V was pared by 6 bases and J by 8 bases, with 22 bases between. This CDR3 is 15 amino acids long. This CDR3 is CASRHELGVLREAFF. CDR3 coding DNA: TGTGCCAGCAGGCACGAATTAGGGGTCCTCAGAGAAGCTTTCTTT.

The gene calls are TRBV29-1 and TRBJ1-1; TRBD1 matches 7 bases. V trimming: 6 bases; J trimming: 3 bases; junction bases outside the gene matches: 7. The CDR3 sequence is 13 residues long. Germline CDR1 is SQVTM and CDR2 is ANQGSEA. CDR3: CSVQRGLDTEAFF. CDR3 sequence (DNA): TGCAGCGTCCAGAGGGGGCTGGACACTGAAGCTTTCTTT.